The 12 T cell receptor beta chains in this list originate from one sample, sequenced in a study of B cell selection in AIRE deficiency. Produced via immunoSEQ multiplex PCR; TCRdb's table is partial and in-frame only. The repertoire consists of some 19,000 clones, with 97% occurring once and the leading ten covering less than 0.4%. The sorted conventional CD4 T cells were gated as CD4+CD127+. Sequencing was carried out using conventional CD4+ T cells sorted from PBMCs. Every receptor here comes from a human donor with AIRE deficiency.

This clone was seen once. The same CDR3 is also encoded by other DNA sequences in this sample. The genes are TRBV5-1 and TRBJ1-1; D is possibly TRBD1 (5 bases). The V and J ends lost 3 bases and 1 base respectively, with 7 bases between them. The CDR3 spans 13 residues. From germline, CDR1 is SGHRS and CDR2 YFSETQ. The CDR3 coding sequence is TGCGCCAGCAGCTCCCAGGGGAACACTGAAGCTTTCTTT. Translating gives CASSSQGNTEAFF.

CDR3 amino acids: CASSSGETQYF. The CDR3 nucleotides are TGTGCCAGCAGCTCAGGAGAGACCCAGTACTTC. The chain links TRBV11-2 to TRBJ2-5; D is uncertain. The CDR3 spans 11 residues. Germline CDR1 SGHAT, CDR2 FQNNGV. Trimming took 4 bases from V and 4 from J, leaving 4 bases between them.

The chain recombines TRBV9 with TRBJ1-5; a weak D match, TRBD1 (5 bases). The V gene lost 3 bases and the J gene lost 9 bases, with 19 bases spanning the gap. Germline-derived CDR1 and CDR2 are SGDLS and YYNGEE. The CDR3 runs to 15 residues. The CDR3 reads CASSAGPPGVGPQHF. The CDR3 bases are TGTGCCAGCAGCGCGGGGCCGCCCGGAGTGGGGCCCCAGCATTTT.

This clone appeared once. The chain carries TRBV7-2 and TRBJ2-7; TRBD2 might be the D (6 bases). Germline CDR1 reads SGHTA; CDR2 reads FQGNSA. Trimming removed 5 bases at V and 1 base at J, with 12 bases between. This CDR3 is 14 amino acids long. Here the CDR3 DNA reads TGTGCCAGCAGCCGGGGAGGTGATTCCTACGAGCAGTACTTC. Its translation: CASSRGGDSYEQYF.

The count of this clone is one. The V call is TRBV6-5, the J call TRBJ2-1, with TRBD1 identical over 7 bases. Germline V gives CDR1 MNHEY, CDR2 SVGAGI. V lost 6 bases, J lost 4 bases, and 3 bases stayed unmatched. This CDR3 contains 13 residues. The CDR3 coding sequence is TGTGCCAGCAGGGGGACAGCATACAATGAGCAGTTCTTC. This encodes CASRGTAYNEQFF.

The chain employs TRBV18 and TRBJ2-7, with 7 bases fitting TRBD2. CDR1 and CDR2 (germline): KGHSH, LQKENI. The CDR3 spans 16 residues. The ends lost 2 bases at V and 2 bases at J; junction bases unmatched: 9. The CDR3 sequence: CASSPVVWEGPYEQYF. CDR3 nucleotides: TGTGCCAGCTCACCAGTAGTATGGGAGGGCCCCTACGAGCAGTACTTC. Complete variable domain (other parts from reference TRBV18 and TRBJ2-7): NAGVMQNPRHLVRRRGQEARLRCSPMKGHSHVYWYRQLPEEGLKFMVYLQKENIIDESGMPKERFSAEFPKEGPSILRIQQVVRGDSAAYFCASSPVVWEGPYEQYFGPGTRLTVT.

The V gene is TRBV7-3, the J gene TRBJ2-6; possibly TRBD1 for D (6 bases). With 1 base removed from V and 2 bases from J, the gap between germline ends came to 18 bases. CDR3 size: 19 residues. Germline V gene data show CDR1 as SGHTA and CDR2 as FQGTGA. As DNA, the CDR3 is TGTGCCAGCAGCTTAAATAGGCCAGGGGTTCTGGCTGGGGCCAACGTCCTGACTTTC. Protein product: CASSLNRPGVLAGANVLTF.

The chain links TRBV9 to TRBJ2-1, with TRBD2 matching over 14 bases. The CDR3 length is 16 residues. The V segment lost 3 bases and the J segment 7 bases; nucleotides outside the gene matches: 6. The V gene's germline CDR1 is SGDLS and CDR2 YYNGEE. The CDR3 DNA is TGTGCCAGCAGCGGACTAGCGGGAGGGTATGGGAATGAGCAGTTCTTC. It specifies CASSGLAGGYGNEQFF.

V usage is TRBV19 and J usage is TRBJ1-3, with unresolved D. Trimming left V 4 bases short and J 0 bases short, with 13 bases between. Germline CDR1 and CDR2: LNHDA and SQIVND (reference sequence). The CDR3 runs 16 residues. The CDR3 loop is CASSRRGTSSGNTIYF. In DNA, the CDR3 is TGTGCCAGTAGTAGGCGGGGTACGAGCTCTGGAAACACCATATATTTT.

The chain links TRBV15 to TRBJ1-1; TRBD1 is a possible D gene (6 bases). Trimming removed 2 bases from V and 4 bases from J, with 11 bases in between. CDR1 is LNHNV, CDR2 YYDKDF, per germline (reference sequence). This CDR3 is 14 amino acids long. The chain's CDR3 is CATSRRGASTEAFF. The CDR3 DNA is TGTGCCACCAGCAGAAGGGGGGCGAGCACTGAAGCTTTCTTT.

V usage is TRBV9 and J usage is TRBJ1-1, with D tentatively TRBD1 (6 bases). V was shortened by 2 bases and J by 5 bases, with 22 bases between the two germline ends. The V gene's germline CDR1 is SGDLS and CDR2 YYNGEE. The CDR3 is 17 residues long. CDR3 region: CASSVTGSPRDWTEAFF. CDR3 bases: TGTGCCAGCAGCGTTACAGGGAGTCCTCGGGATTGGACTGAAGCTTTCTTT.

The rearrangement uses TRBV7-8 and TRBJ2-3; D uncertain. CDR3 size: 12 residues. Germline assignment: CDR1 SGHVS and CDR2 FQNEAQ. Trimming removed 5 bases at V and 4 bases at J, with 7 bases between. The DNA for the CDR3 is TGTGCCAGCAGCCGTCTCGCAGATACGCAGTATTTT. Protein product: CASSRLADTQYF.